Listed below are T cell receptor beta chains from one sample, sequenced in a study of OX40 agonist ivuxolimab in advanced cancers. Sequenced by immunoSEQ multiplex PCR; TCRdb stores in-frame clones only, minus some. Of 55,000 to 70,000 clones detected, 75% to 90% appear once; the ten largest clones hold 1.2%. The sequencing here drew on CD4+ or CD8+ T cells sorted from blood, taken in a trial of the OX40 agonist ivuxolimab. Source of these receptors: an adult with an advanced solid tumor such as melanoma, head and neck, liver or kidney cancer. Both conserved end residues are part of each CDR3. Fields, in order: J gene, D gene, clone size, V gene, CDR3 DNA, CDR3 protein. The D gene is left open where the match is weak. Expanded clones are given a class, and other clones once, few, many or no size at all.

J gene: TRBJ2-6
D gene: NA
clone size: NA
V gene: TRBV5-4
CDR3 DNA: TGTGCCAGCAGCTTACCCCGGACTTCCCCCTTTGGGGCCAACGTCCTGACTTTC
CDR3 protein: CASSLPRTSPFGANVLTF

J gene: TRBJ2-5
D gene: TRBD1
clone size: NA
V gene: TRBV7-3
CDR3 DNA: TGTGCCAGCAGCCCCGACAGGGGATATCCGGAGACCCAGTACTTC
CDR3 protein: CASSPDRGYPETQYF

J gene: TRBJ1-1
D gene: NA
clone size: once
V gene: TRBV19
CDR3 DNA: TGTGCCAGTAGTATTAAAGTGGTGGCCCCTGAAGCTTTCTTT
CDR3 protein: CASSIKVVAPEAFF

J gene: TRBJ2-4
D gene: NA
clone size: NA
V gene: TRBV9
CDR3 DNA: TGTGCCAGCAGCGTAGACGGGGGCGCGGGTGTTAAAAACATTCAGTACTTC
CDR3 protein: CASSVDGGAGVKNIQYF

J gene: TRBJ2-7
D gene: TRBD2
clone size: NA
V gene: TRBV7-6
CDR3 DNA: TGTGCCAGCAGCTTATCGCGGGGGGACGAGCAGTACTTC
CDR3 protein: CASSLSRGDEQYF

J gene: TRBJ1-5
D gene: NA
clone size: NA
V gene: TRBV19
CDR3 DNA: TGTGCCAGTAGTATAGGTCCAGACCCGCCCCAGCATTTT
CDR3 protein: CASSIGPDPPQHF

J gene: TRBJ2-7
D gene: TRBD1
clone size: NA
V gene: TRBV6-5
CDR3 DNA: TGTGCCAGCAGCCGAGAGACAGGGTTGATCTACGAGCAGTACTTC
CDR3 protein: CASSRETGLIYEQYF

J gene: TRBJ2-7
D gene: TRBD1
clone size: NA
V gene: TRBV5-1
CDR3 DNA: TGCGCCAGCAGCAGGTCGGGACAGATCTACGAGCAGTACTTC
CDR3 protein: CASSRSGQIYEQYF

J gene: TRBJ1-5
D gene: NA
clone size: NA
V gene: TRBV19
CDR3 DNA: TGTGCCAGTAGTATAGATCTCTCGGCGGGACTTTGGCCCCAGCATTTT
CDR3 protein: CASSIDLSAGLWPQHF

J gene: TRBJ2-3
D gene: NA
clone size: NA
V gene: TRBV19
CDR3 DNA: TGTGCCAGTAGTCCGGGCCTAGTTAGTGGTCCAGATACGCAGTATTTT
CDR3 protein: CASSPGLVSGPDTQYF

J gene: TRBJ1-5
D gene: NA
clone size: few
V gene: TRBV6-5
CDR3 DNA: TGTGCCAGCGTACCTAGGGCGGGAGTTAATCAGCCCCAGCATTTT
CDR3 protein: CASVPRAGVNQPQHF

J gene: TRBJ2-7
D gene: TRBD1
clone size: NA
V gene: TRBV7-3
CDR3 DNA: TGTGCCAGCAGGTCTCCAGGGGGCGAGCAGTACTTC
CDR3 protein: CASRSPGGEQYF

J gene: TRBJ1-1
D gene: NA
clone size: NA
V gene: TRBV11-2
CDR3 DNA: TGTGCCAGCAGCCCACCGTCCAGCCTGACTGAAGCTTTCTTT
CDR3 protein: CASSPPSSLTEAFF

J gene: TRBJ1-1
D gene: TRBD1
clone size: NA
V gene: TRBV6-4
CDR3 DNA: TGTGCCAGCAGCATACAGGGGGGGGGAACTGAAGCTTTCTTT
CDR3 protein: CASSIQGGGTEAFF

J gene: TRBJ1-1
D gene: NA
clone size: NA
V gene: TRBV5-5
CDR3 DNA: TGTGCCAGCAGCTTTCTAGGGGGTAATTCTTTCTTT
CDR3 protein: CASSFLGGNSFF

J gene: TRBJ1-5
D gene: NA
clone size: medium-sized
V gene: TRBV10-1
CDR3 DNA: TGCGCCAGCAGCCCTAGCTGGGGTCAGCCCCAGCATTTT
CDR3 protein: CASSPSWGQPQHF

J gene: TRBJ2-2
D gene: NA
clone size: NA
V gene: TRBV6-1
CDR3 DNA: TGTGCCAGCTCGAAGGGCATCCCCGGGGAGCTGTTTTTT
CDR3 protein: CASSKGIPGELFF

J gene: TRBJ2-5
D gene: NA
clone size: once
V gene: TRBV19
CDR3 DNA: TGTGCCAGTAGACCCCTGGGCGTTGAGACCCAGTACTTC
CDR3 protein: CASRPLGVETQYF

J gene: TRBJ2-3
D gene: TRBD1
clone size: NA
V gene: TRBV5-6
CDR3 DNA: TGTGCCAGCAGCTGGGGACAGGGATCCACAGATACGCAGTATTTT
CDR3 protein: CASSWGQGSTDTQYF

J gene: TRBJ2-3
D gene: TRBD2
clone size: once
V gene: TRBV7-7
CDR3 DNA: TGTGCCAGCAGCTTTAGCGGGGCAACAGATACGCAGTATTTT
CDR3 protein: CASSFSGATDTQYF

J gene: TRBJ2-2
D gene: TRBD2
clone size: NA
V gene: TRBV19
CDR3 DNA: TGTGCCAGCGGGACTAGCGGGGGGGCCAGCACCGGGGAGCTGTTTTTT
CDR3 protein: CASGTSGGASTGELFF

J gene: TRBJ1-1
D gene: NA
clone size: NA
V gene: TRBV19
CDR3 DNA: TGTGCCAGTAGCACAGTGGGCACTGAAGCTTTCTTT
CDR3 protein: CASSTVGTEAFF

J gene: TRBJ2-7
D gene: NA
clone size: NA
V gene: TRBV5-1
CDR3 DNA: TGCGCCAGCAGCTTACGTGAATCAGATGGGGAGCAGTACTTC
CDR3 protein: CASSLRESDGEQYF

J gene: TRBJ2-5
D gene: TRBD1
clone size: few
V gene: TRBV19
CDR3 DNA: TGTGCCAGTAGTATAGATCTACACAGGGGGACCCAGTACTTC
CDR3 protein: CASSIDLHRGTQYF

J gene: TRBJ1-5
D gene: NA
clone size: once
V gene: TRBV14
CDR3 DNA: TGTGCCAGCAGCCAATGGGTCAATCAGCCCCAGCATTTT
CDR3 protein: CASSQWVNQPQHF